Sequencing of this T cell receptor (beta chain) was carried out in a study of control samples from healthy donors and cancer patients. Libraries were prepared by immunoSEQ multiplex PCR; TCRdb keeps only in-frame clonotypes and omits some of them. The table records under 150,000 clones, roughly 92% of them present only once. The CDR3 runs to 20 residues. Sequenced: blood. The clonotype originates from a man younger than 45 in good health. V is TRBV21-1 and J is TRBJ2-7; the table assigns TRBD2, which was not confirmed against the DNA. TRBV21-1 is classified as a pseudogene. The CDR3 bases are TGTGCCAGCAGCAAAGCACAGACTAGCGGGAGGGCCAGTATCCCCTACGAGCAGTACTTC. Translated: CASSKAQTSGRASIPYEQYF.